What follows are 28 T cell receptor beta chains derived from one specimen sequenced in a study of beta chain features in type 1 diabetes. Since all of the isolated RNA was reverse transcribed, expressed TCRB transcripts were what got sequenced. Sequencing was performed with immunoSEQ multiplex PCR; in TCRdb, only in-frame clones are kept and a portion is missing. The sample carries about 370,000 clones, over 8.5% recorded once. No antigen is known for these receptors. Study-wide results and limits: The study found moderately but significantly shorter TCRB CDR3s in all four CD4+ subsets of Type 1 diabetes patients.

Input material: central memory CD4+ T cells from blood. The receptors here all came from a man aged 30-40 years with type 1 diabetes.

This clone was observed a few times. This chain uses TRBV27 with TRBJ2-7, with TRBD2 matching over 9 bases. Trimming removed 4 bases from V and 5 bases from J; junction bases left unmatched: 12. The germline V gene encodes CDR1 MNHEY and CDR2 SMNVEV (reference sequence). CDR3 length: 16 residues. CDR3 bases: TGTGCCAGCAGTTCCAGAGGGGCGGGAGGGGTCCACGAGCAGTACTTC. Amino acid sequence: CASSSRGAGGVHEQYF.

This clone showed up just a few times. The chain employs TRBV28 and TRBJ2-3; 13 nucleotides align to TRBD2. Germline V CDR1 and CDR2: MDHEN, SYDVKM. V dropped 9 bases and J dropped 3; count of bases not matched to a gene: 6. The CDR3 has 15 residues. CDR3 in DNA: TGTGCCAGTGGACTAGCGGGAGTAAAGACAGATACGCAGTATTTT. This sequence encodes CASGLAGVKTDTQYF. Looking up the rest from reference TRBV28 and TRBJ2-3 gives the full variable domain: DVKVTQSSRYLVKRTGEKVFLECVQDMDHENMFWYRQDPGLGLRLIYFSYDVKMKEKGDIPEGYSVSREKKERFSLILESASTNQTSMYLCASGLAGVKTDTQYFGPGTRLTVL.

This clone was seen only a few times. The chain uses TRBV28 and TRBJ2-5, with D possibly being TRBD1 or TRBD2 (5 bases each). V lost 6 bases, J lost 4 bases, and 24 bases lay in between. Germline V gene lookup returns CDR1 MDHEN and CDR2 SYDVKM. CDR3 length equals 17 residues. CDR3 sequence: CASRWNDARMRGETQYF. Here the CDR3 DNA reads TGTGCCAGCAGGTGGAATGATGCCCGAATGAGGGGAGAGACCCAGTACTTC. Based on the CDR3 plus reference TRBV28 and TRBJ2-5, the full variable domain is DVKVTQSSRYLVKRTGEKVFLECVQDMDHENMFWYRQDPGLGLRLIYFSYDVKMKEKGDIPEGYSVSREKKERFSLILESASTNQTSMYLCASRWNDARMRGETQYFGPGTRLLVL.

This clone has more than one count but fewer than ten. The chain has TRBV9 and TRBJ1-2, with D perhaps matching TRBD1 (5 bases). The CDR3 covers 12 residues. CDR1 is SGDLS, CDR2 YYNGEE, per germline. Trimming removed 4 bases at V and 8 bases at J, with 12 bases between. The CDR3, as DNA: TGTGCCAGCAGCCCACCCGGGGGGGGCTACACCTTC. The encoded protein is CASSPPGGGYTF.

The chain couples TRBV6-6 to TRBJ2-5; 14 bases fit TRBD2. With V trimmed by 5 bases and J by 5 bases, 4 bases remained unmatched. This CDR3 is built from 15 residues. Looked up from germline, CDR1 is MNHNY and CDR2 is SVGAGI (reference sequence). CDR3 residues: CASSIGTSGSETQYF. In DNA, the CDR3 is TGTGCCAGCAGTATTGGGACTAGCGGGAGTGAGACCCAGTACTTC.

There are a few counts of this clone. This rearrangement joins TRBV18 to TRBJ2-7; D not resolved. V was clipped by 3 bases and J by 3 bases, with 12 bases between them. The CDR3 runs to 14 residues. Germline V gene data show CDR1 as KGHSH and CDR2 as LQKENI. The CDR3 region is CASSPQQNHYEQYF. CDR3 DNA sequence: TGTGCCAGCTCACCTCAACAGAACCACTACGAGCAGTACTTC.

This clone showed up many times. The chain combines TRBV28 with TRBJ2-7, with 10 bases aligning to TRBD1. Looked up from germline, CDR1 is MDHEN and CDR2 is SYDVKM. Unmatched junction bases numbered 8, after V lost 1 base and J lost 5 bases. The CDR3 has 16 residues. The CDR3 sequence: CASSLFSGTGADEQYF. The DNA of the CDR3 is TGTGCCAGCAGTTTATTTTCTGGGACAGGGGCGGACGAGCAGTACTTC. The full variable domain, rest sourced from reference TRBV28 and TRBJ2-7, is DVKVTQSSRYLVKRTGEKVFLECVQDMDHENMFWYRQDPGLGLRLIYFSYDVKMKEKGDIPEGYSVSREKKERFSLILESASTNQTSMYLCASSLFSGTGADEQYFGPGTRLTVT.

This clone turned up a few times. The rearrangement links TRBV28 to TRBJ2-1; TRBD2 agrees at 7 bases. Germline V lookup: CDR1 MDHEN, CDR2 SYDVKM. CDR3 length equals 13 residues. V was pared by 7 bases and J by 7 bases, with 7 bases of the junction left unmatched. CDR3 amino acids: CASTLTSLNEQFF. The CDR3 bases are TGTGCCAGCACGTTGACTAGCCTGAATGAGCAGTTCTTC.

V usage is TRBV5-4 and J usage is TRBJ2-1, with 7 bases aligning to TRBD2. Trimming removed 2 bases from V and 4 bases from J; junction bases left unmatched: 9. The length of the CDR3 is 16 residues. CDR1 SGHNT and CDR2 YYREEE come from the germline V gene (reference sequence). CDR3 protein: CASSLGAGSQYNEQFF. CDR3 nucleotide sequence: TGTGCCAGCAGCTTAGGAGCGGGATCCCAGTACAATGAGCAGTTCTTC.

A few counts support this clone. The gene calls are TRBV5-4 and TRBJ2-7; tentatively, D is TRBD2 (5 bases). With 4 bases removed from V and 5 bases from J, the gap between germline ends came to 10 bases. The CDR3 loop spans 12 amino acids. Germline V lookup: CDR1 SGHNT, CDR2 YYREEE (reference sequence). In nucleotides, the CDR3 is TGTGCCAGCAGCCTCGACTACCACGAGCAGTACTTC. Encoded protein: CASSLDYHEQYF.

This clone turned up a few times. This sequence joins TRBV10-3 and TRBJ2-7; TRBD1 matches 7 bases. V lost 2 bases to trimming and J lost 2 bases; unmatched junction nucleotides: 0. This CDR3 comprises 13 residues. The germline V gene encodes CDR1 ENHRY and CDR2 SYGVKD. CDR3 protein: CAISEDRAYEQYF. The CDR3 DNA reads TGTGCCATCAGTGAGGACAGGGCCTACGAGCAGTACTTC.

The genes are TRBV7-9 and TRBJ2-1; TRBD1 matches 8 bases. The CDR3 runs 14 residues. The germline V gene encodes CDR1 SEHNR and CDR2 FQNEAQ (reference sequence). J was trimmed by 6 bases and V by 6 bases; bases with no gene match: 7. The CDR3 sequence is CASRPGQGSNEQFF. The CDR3 coding sequence is TGTGCCAGCAGACCCGGACAGGGCAGCAATGAGCAGTTCTTC.

This clone has only a few counts. In nucleotides, the CDR3 is TGCGCCAGCGGACTAGCGGGAGAATATGGGGAGCTGTTTTTT. It is translated as CASGLAGEYGELFF. This sequence joins TRBV5-1 and TRBJ2-2; 13 bases match TRBD2. CDR3 length: 14 residues. CDR1 is SGHRS, CDR2 YFSETQ, per germline. V was clipped by 7 bases and J by 8 bases; unmatched bases: 5.

The CDR3 loop is CASSFTSPGAHEQFF. DNA for the CDR3: TGTGCCAGCAGCTTCACTAGTCCGGGGGCCCATGAGCAGTTCTTC. The chain carries TRBV11-2 and TRBJ2-1; D may match TRBD1 or TRBD2 (6 bases each). Trimming pared 3 bases from V and 8 bases from J, leaving 17 bases between. The CDR3 is 15 amino acids. Germline CDR1 is SGHAT and CDR2 is FQNNGV.

This clone showed up just a few times. V usage is TRBV11-1 and J usage is TRBJ2-7; 8 bases match TRBD1. V was pared by 4 bases and J by 2 bases, with 7 bases of the junction left unmatched. Germline V lookup: CDR1 SGHAT, CDR2 FQDESV (reference sequence). The CDR3 is 15 amino acids. As DNA, the CDR3 is TGTGCCAGCAGCTCCCAGACAGGGGCTACCTACGAGCAGTACTTC. Protein: CASSSQTGATYEQYF.

This sequence joins TRBV28 and TRBJ1-2; 7 bases line up with TRBD1. V dropped 8 bases and J dropped 7; count of bases not matched to a gene: 10. This CDR3 has 13 amino acids. The germline V gene encodes CDR1 MDHEN and CDR2 SYDVKM. Here the CDR3 reads CASHRGLGSGYTF. The DNA of the CDR3 is TGTGCCAGCCACAGGGGTTTGGGGTCTGGCTACACCTTC.

The chain joins TRBV9 to TRBJ2-3; possibly TRBD1 for D (5 bases). From germline, CDR1 is SGDLS and CDR2 YYNGEE. V lost 5 bases to trimming and J lost 3 bases, with 10 bases between them. This CDR3 has 13 amino acids. The CDR3 spells CASRNSGTDTQYF. DNA for the CDR3: TGTGCCAGCAGGAATTCAGGGACAGATACGCAGTATTTT.

This clone was counted a few times. The chain links TRBV29-1 to TRBJ2-7; D may match TRBD1 or TRBD2 (5 bases each). This CDR3 is 15 amino acids long. Germline V CDR1 and CDR2: SQVTM, ANQGSEA. With 0 bases removed from V and 2 bases from J, the gap between germline ends came to 14 bases. The CDR3 protein is CSVEDDGASTYEQYF. CDR3 bases: TGCAGCGTTGAAGACGACGGGGCCTCCACCTACGAGCAGTACTTC.

This clone was recorded a few times. The V gene is TRBV7-9, the J gene TRBJ2-3, with D perhaps TRBD1 or TRBD2 (5 bases each). The CDR3 totals 14 residues. The germline V gene encodes CDR1 SEHNR and CDR2 FQNEAQ (reference sequence). The germline V and J ends were trimmed by 2 bases and 4 bases, with 10 bases remaining between them. CDR3 residues: CASSLTSGPDTQYF. CDR3 coding DNA: TGTGCCAGCAGCTTAACATCGGGGCCAGATACGCAGTATTTT.

The chain recombines TRBV28 with TRBJ1-4, with 9 bases aligning to TRBD1. The CDR3 loop spans 13 amino acids. Germline CDR1 and CDR2: MDHEN and SYDVKM. The V gene end was trimmed by 3 bases and the J gene end by 8 bases; junction bases not matched to a gene: 1. The CDR3: CASSLGTGEKLFF. In DNA form, the CDR3 reads TGTGCCAGCAGTTTGGGGACAGGGGAAAAACTGTTTTTT.

This clone was observed a handful of times. This chain joins TRBV18 and TRBJ2-5; no reliable D call. Germline assignment: CDR1 KGHSH and CDR2 LQKENI. This CDR3 contains 13 residues. Trimming shortened V by 2 bases and J by 5 bases, and 9 bases separated the two germline ends. CDR3 nucleotides: TGTGCCAGCTCACCATCAACCGGGGAGACCCAGTACTTC. This codes for CASSPSTGETQYF.

This clone was observed a few times. The chain uses TRBV6-1 and TRBJ1-2, with D possibly TRBD1 on 6 matching bases. Looked up from germline, CDR1 is MNHNS and CDR2 is SASEGT. V lost 3 bases, J lost 0 bases, and 20 bases lay in between. The CDR3 is 18 amino acids. CDR3 nucleotide sequence: TGTGCCAGCAGTGAGAAAACAGGGAGACTTATCTCTAACTATGGCTACACCTTC. This encodes CASSEKTGRLISNYGYTF.

This clone has just a few counts. The rearrangement joins TRBV11-2 to TRBJ1-4; the D gene is possibly TRBD1 (6 bases). Germline V gives CDR1 SGHAT, CDR2 FQNNGV. The CDR3 covers 15 residues. Trimming removed 1 base at V and 8 bases at J, with 14 bases between. For the CDR3, the DNA is TGTGCCAGCAGCTTAGGTTGGGGGGCGCGAGAAAAACTGTTTTTT. Its translation is CASSLGWGAREKLFF.

At least ten counts were recorded for this clone. The rearrangement joins TRBV7-6 to TRBJ2-1, with TRBD2 matching over 11 bases. The V and J ends lost 3 bases and 3 bases, in that order; junction bases with no gene match: 7. Germline-derived CDR1 and CDR2 are SGHVS and FNYEAQ. The CDR3 is made up of 17 amino acids. Here the CDR3 DNA reads TGTGCCAGCAGCTTGGGGCTAGCGGGAGGAGGCTACAATGAGCAGTTCTTC. Protein: CASSLGLAGGGYNEQFF.

The V gene is TRBV18, the J gene TRBJ1-4; D ambiguous. With 3 bases removed from V and 0 bases from J, the gap between germline ends came to 11 bases. This CDR3 region has 16 residues. Germline lookup yields CDR1 KGHSH and CDR2 LQKENI. Here the CDR3 reads CASSPRPTTTNEKLFF. CDR3 coding DNA: TGTGCCAGCTCACCGCGTCCAACCACAACTAATGAAAAACTGTTTTTT.

There are a few counts of this clone. The CDR3 region is CASSVPGTVEETQYF. The CDR3 DNA sequence: TGTGCCAGCTCAGTGCCTGGGACAGTCGAAGAGACCCAGTACTTC. The chain recombines TRBV18 with TRBJ2-5; 7 bases agree with TRBD1. The CDR3 runs 15 residues. V was pared by 5 bases and J by 3 bases, with 9 bases of the junction left unmatched. Germline V CDR1 and CDR2: KGHSH, LQKENI.

This clone has a count of ten or more. The chain has TRBV6-6 and TRBJ2-3, with TRBD1 identical over 9 bases. Germline lookup yields CDR1 MNHNY and CDR2 SVGAGI (reference sequence). CDR3 length: 13 residues. The J segment lost 6 bases and the V segment lost 6 bases, leaving 4 bases of the junction unmatched. CDR3 region: CASRTGGTDTQYF. In DNA form, the CDR3 reads TGTGCCAGCAGGACAGGGGGTACGGATACGCAGTATTTT.

The chain employs TRBV6-5 and TRBJ2-5; unclear D gene. The J call may be in error: the DNA end matches TRBJ2-7 better. This CDR3 has 14 amino acids. The V gene's germline CDR1 is MNHEY and CDR2 SVGAGI. The CDR3: CASSYSYGRYEQYF. The CDR3 DNA follows: TGTGCCAGCAGTTACTCATACGGGCGGTACGAGCAGTACTTC.